The sequence of this TCR beta chain was determined in a study of beta chain features in type 1 diabetes. Study-level findings and limits: Researchers report that Type 1 diabetes patients had moderately but significantly shorter TCRB CDR3s across all four CD4+ subsets.

The whole isolated RNA underwent reverse transcription, so sequencing captured expressed TCRB transcripts. This table comes from immunoSEQ multiplex PCR, and its TCRdb copy is limited to in-frame clones, with some not included. The sample holds 150,000 to 170,000 clones, 10% seen once. Germline V gives CDR1 SNHLY, CDR2 FYNNEI. CDR3 length equals 12 residues. V lost 4 bases and J 3 bases, leaving 5 bases between the germline ends. This clone came up a few times. Its specificity is not known. Sequencing was done on a sample of central memory CD4+ T cells from blood. The chain carries TRBV2 and TRBJ2-3; D gene ambiguous. The source of this sequence is a man under 40 with type 1 diabetes. CDR3 region: CASSAQTDTQYF. The CDR3 DNA reads as TGTGCCAGCAGTGCCCAGACAGATACGCAGTATTTT.